These T cell receptor beta chains were read from a single sample in a study of T cells in Graves' hyperthyroidism and ophthalmopathy. TCRdb reprocessed the multiplex PCR reads via MiXCR and lists one record per CDR3 protein. The repertoire consists of 500,000 to 650,000 distinct CDR3 sequences, with just under 20% occurring once and the leading ten covering over 45%. The sequencing sample was made of blood. The source is a man aged 40-50 years with Graves' ophthalmopathy. The CDR3 runs from the conserved cysteine through the conserved F or W. A D gene is named only where the DNA matches it firmly. Clone size is stated in some rows and not others, as once, few, many or a class when expanded.

D gene	V gene	clone size	J gene	CDR3 protein	CDR3 DNA
TRBD1	TRBV11-1	many	TRBJ1-2	CASSSSGTVYGYTF	TGTGCCAGCAGCTCGTCTGGGACAGTCTATGGCTACACCTTC
NA	TRBV19	NA	TRBJ1-2	CASSIRTPYGYTF	TGTGCCAGTAGTATTCGGACACCCTATGGCTACACCTTC
NA	TRBV6-5	NA	TRBJ2-7	CASSFTSRGARNIQYF	TGTGCCAGCAGTTTCACCTCGAGAGGAGCCAGAAACATCCAGTACTTC
TRBD1	TRBV7-9	few	TRBJ2-5	CASSFLDREQETQYF	TGTGCCAGCAGCTTCCTGGACAGGGAGCAAGAGACCCAGTACTTC
NA	TRBV19	NA	TRBJ1-1	CASSIWLNTEAFF	TGTGCCAGTAGTATATGGCTGAACACTGAAGCTTTCTTT
TRBD1	TRBV5-1	few	TRBJ2-5	CASSRNMIRTGTETQYF	TGCGCCAGCAGCAGGAATATGATCCGGACAGGGACGGAGACCCAGTACTTC
TRBD2	TRBV7-2	many	TRBJ2-3	CASSADSGGTDTQYF	TGTGCCAGCAGCGCCGACAGCGGGGGGACAGATACGCAGTATTTT
NA	TRBV2	many	TRBJ2-5	CASISTAEKETQYF	TGTGCCAGCATCTCCACTGCGGAGAAAGAGACCCAGTACTTC
NA	TRBV7-9	NA	TRBJ2-3	CASSPTYSTDTQYF	TGTGCCAGCAGCCCCACTTACAGCACAGATACGCAGTATTTT
TRBD2	TRBV20-1	NA	TRBJ2-2	CSASRPTGGGELFF	TGCAGTGCTAGCCGGCCCACGGGGGGTGGGGAGCTGTTTTTT
TRBD2	TRBV30	NA	TRBJ2-1	CAAGLAGPYNEQFF	TGTGCCGCCGGACTAGCGGGTCCCTACAATGAGCAGTTCTTC
NA	TRBV27	NA	TRBJ1-4	CASSLSRGPLREKLFF	TGTGCCAGCAGTTTATCGCGTGGCCCTTTGAGAGAAAAACTGTTTTTT
TRBD1	TRBV7-3	few	TRBJ1-1	CASSPGGTGVMNTEAFF	TGTGCCAGCAGCCCAGGGGGGACAGGGGTTATGAACACTGAAGCTTTCTTT
NA	TRBV19	NA	TRBJ2-1	CASSVTKGGQPRENEQFF	TGTGCCAGTAGTGTAACTAAGGGGGGACAGCCAAGGGAGAATGAGCAGTTCTTC
NA	TRBV7-9	NA	TRBJ1-1	CASLGGAGTEAFF	TGTGCCAGCCTTGGGGGGGCGGGCACTGAAGCTTTCTTT
NA	TRBV12-3/TRBV12-4	NA	TRBJ2-3	CASSLDWGYTDTQYF	TGTGCCAGCAGTCTGGACTGGGGATACACAGATACGCAGTATTTT
NA	TRBV5-1	NA	TRBJ2-3	CASSLTPWGEAGGTDTQYF	TGCGCCAGCAGCCTTACCCCGTGGGGAGAGGCTGGTGGTACAGATACGCAGTATTTT
NA	TRBV20-1	NA	TRBJ1-1	CSARLVSEAFF	TGCAGTGCTAGATTGGTCTCCGAAGCTTTCTTT
NA	TRBV20-1	many	TRBJ2-1	CSARPDRERRGIVYNEQFF	TGCAGTGCTAGACCCGACAGGGAAAGGAGGGGGATAGTCTACAATGAGCAGTTCTTC
TRBD2	TRBV28	many	TRBJ2-7	CASRYGGGAGAHEQYF	TGTGCCAGCAGATACGGGGGGGGAGCGGGAGCTCACGAGCAGTACTTC
TRBD1	TRBV27	many	TRBJ2-7	CASSGTEGFYEQYF	TGTGCCAGCTCAGGGACAGAGGGATTCTACGAGCAGTACTTC
NA	TRBV28	many	TRBJ2-1	CASSAGTMNNEQFF	TGTGCCAGCAGCGCCGGGACCATGAACAATGAGCAGTTCTTC
NA	TRBV14	few	TRBJ1-6	CASSQGAASSYNSPLHF	TGTGCCAGCAGCCAAGGGGCGGCTAGCTCCTATAATTCACCCCTCCACTTT
NA	TRBV27	NA	TRBJ1-6	CASSLGRSSPLHF	TGTGCCAGCAGTTTAGGCCGGAGTTCACCCCTCCACTTT
TRBD1	TRBV12-3/TRBV12-4	many	TRBJ1-2	CASRGRGRNGYTF	TGTGCCAGCAGGGGCAGGGGGCGGAATGGCTACACCTTC
TRBD1	TRBV10-1	NA	TRBJ2-7	CASSKTGTGGYEQYF	TGCGCCAGCAGTAAGACCGGGACAGGGGGCTACGAGCAGTACTTC
TRBD1	TRBV7-9	few	TRBJ1-2	CASSVRQGDYGYTF	TGTGCCAGCAGCGTTCGACAGGGAGACTATGGCTACACCTTC
NA	TRBV12-3/TRBV12-4	many	TRBJ2-5	CASSLGSGRETQYF	TGTGCCAGCAGTTTGGGCAGCGGTAGGGAGACCCAGTACTTC
NA	TRBV6-2/TRBV6-3	many	TRBJ1-1	CASSYSSFPTAFF	TGTGCCAGCAGTTACTCGAGTTTCCCAACTGCTTTCTTT
NA	TRBV15	NA	TRBJ2-7	CATSRDRGARSYEQYF	TGTGCCACCAGCAGAGATCGGGGGGCGCGGTCCTACGAGCAGTACTTC
NA	TRBV30	NA	TRBJ2-5	CAWSADMFQETQYF	TGTGCCTGGAGTGCAGACATGTTCCAAGAGACCCAGTACTTC
NA	TRBV13	few	TRBJ2-3	CASSLRPTGRTDTQYF	TGTGCCAGCAGCTTAAGGCCAACGGGGCGCACAGATACGCAGTATTTT
NA	TRBV18	many	TRBJ1-1	CASSPPGRLDWDTEAFF	TGTGCCAGCTCACCCCCGGGCAGGCTAGATTGGGACACTGAAGCTTTCTTT